This entry describes one TCR beta chain. 60 Vbeta and 13 Jbeta primers were used in PCR. Repertoires were generated with immunoSEQ multiplex PCR, while TCRdb's copy carries only in-frame clones and drops some. The sample carries under 200,000 clones, around 75% recorded once. The CDR3 sequence is 15 residues long. Germline trimming cut 7 bases from V and 11 bases from J; bases unmatched to any gene: 12. The germline gives CDR1 LNHDA, CDR2 SQIVND (reference sequence). The data originate from a study of cytomegalovirus exposure and HLA in healthy donors. The sequence came from a woman in her thirties in good health and CMV-seronegative. The source material was PBMCs. The rearrangement uses TRBV19 and TRBJ1-4, with 11 nucleotides matching TRBD1. This CDR3 is CASTQGQGATGKLFF. In nucleotides, the CDR3 is TGTGCCAGTACACAAGGACAGGGGGCGACAGGGAAACTGTTTTTT.